This TCR beta chain is from a study of Graves' ophthalmopathy and Graves' hyperthyroidism. Study at large: Hyperthyroidism was considered stable when no ophthalmopathy appeared within 18 months of follow-up.

This CDR3 is built from 16 residues. Germline CDR1 SGHKS, CDR2 YYEKEE (reference sequence). The V end was cut by 2 bases, the J end by 1 base, with 13 bases between. Aged 18 to 65, hyperthyroidism patients had new diagnoses of under 2 months' duration. Amplification from RNA transcripts yielded the TCR beta CDR3 regions. HTBI-primed RT-PCR formed the first round, and a multiplex PCR formed the second. TCRdb analysed the multiplex PCR reads with MiXCR anew, one entry per CDR3 protein. The profile shows 900,000 to 1,200,000 distinct CDR3 sequences, about two fifths of them singletons. Study results and limitations: Blood also carried most expanded thyroid clonotypes exceeding 0.001 frequency. Classification of ophthalmopathy versus stable hyperthyroidism by a 13-signature model yielded 85% to 90% sensitivity and around 81% specificity.

This clonotype has just a few counts. What it binds is not known. The chain uses TRBV5-5 and TRBJ1-3, with D possibly being TRBD1 (6 bases). Input material: peripheral blood or thyroid tissue (not recorded which). The source is an adult man with Graves' hyperthyroidism. As DNA, the CDR3 is TGTGCCAGCAGCTTATTCCTACAGGGATCTGGAAACACCATATATTTT. Its protein is CASSLFLQGSGNTIYF.